A selection of T cell receptor beta chains follows, all from one sample in a study of identical twins. TCRdb redid the calling of the 5' RACE reads with MiXCR, one entry per CDR3 protein. The top ten hold more than 0.25% of the sample, which has around 1.7 million distinct CDR3 sequences, about 30% seen once. Sequenced input: cord blood. The receptors here all came from a newborn girl in good health. The CDR3 runs from the conserved cysteine through the conserved F or W. The D gene is left open where the match is weak. Clone size appears in some rows only: once, few, many, or a class for an expanded clone.

v_gene	j_gene	abundance	d_gene	CDR3nt	CDR3aa
TRBV5-6	TRBJ2-7	few	TRBD2	TGTGCCAGCAGCTTGTTCGAGGGCGGGAGGGGGTCCTACGAGCAGTACTTC	CASSLFEGGRGSYEQYF
TRBV11-2	TRBJ2-7	.	.	TGTGCCAGCAGCTTAAGCCCTAGCTCCTGCAATGAGCAGTACTTC	CASSLSPSSCNEQYF
TRBV7-8	TRBJ1-5	few	.	TGTGCCAGCAGCTTAGACCGACAGCCCAATCAGCCCCAGCATTTT	CASSLDRQPNQPQHF
TRBV11-1	TRBJ2-5	.	.	TGTGCCAGCAGCAAGCGAGGCGCCTTCTTCTCGATAAAACCAAAAAACCAAGAGACCCGGTACTTC	CASSKRGAFFSIKPKNQETRYF
TRBV28	TRBJ1-2	few	.	TGTGCCAGCAGTTTATTTAGACACTATGGCTACACCTTC	CASSLFRHYGYTF
TRBV4-1	TRBJ2-3	few	TRBD2	TGCGCCAGCAGCCAAGGACTAGCGGGGATCCAAATAATCACAGATACGCAGTATTTT	CASSQGLAGIQIITDTQYF
TRBV5-1	TRBJ1-1	.	TRBD1	TGCGCCAGCAGCGCCGGGACAGTGGGAGACACTGAAGCTTTCTTT	CASSAGTVGDTEAFF
TRBV19	TRBJ2-3	once	TRBD2	TGTGCCAGTAGAAGGACTAGCGGAAAAGTCACAGATACGCAGTATTTT	CASRRTSGKVTDTQYF
TRBV5-1	TRBJ2-7	.	.	TGCGCCAGCAGCTTGGTCGGACAGGGGGCTAGCGGGAGCTCCTACGAGCAGTACTTC	CASSLVGQGASGSSYEQYF
TRBV5-1	TRBJ2-1	few	.	TGCGCCAGCAATCGGCCCTCCTACAATGAGCAGTTCTTC	CASNRPSYNEQFF
TRBV20-1	TRBJ2-7	once	TRBD2	TGCAGTGCTAGCCGGGACGCTAGCGGGAGGTACGAGCAGTACTTC	CSASRDASGRYEQYF
TRBV4-2	TRBJ2-7	.	TRBD2	TGTGCCAGCAGCCAAGCCCAAGGACTAGTTGGTTGGGGCTCCTACGAGCAGTACTTC	CASSQAQGLVGWGSYEQYF
TRBV7-9	TRBJ2-5	.	TRBD1	TGTGCCAGCAGCTTACAGGGACAGGCAAGGGAGACCCAGTACTTC	CASSLQGQARETQYF
TRBV5-1	TRBJ1-1	.	.	TGCGCCAGCAGCTTGGGACGGCTACTCATGAACACTGAAGCTTTCTTT	CASSLGRLLMNTEAFF
TRBV4-1	TRBJ1-2	.	.	TGCGCCAGCAGCCAGGCAAGTTCCTCCTATGGCTACACCTTC	CASSQASSSYGYTF
TRBV3-1	TRBJ2-7	.	.	TGTGCCAGCAGCCATCTTAGCTCCTACGAGCAGTACTTC	CASSHLSSYEQYF
TRBV27	TRBJ2-2	few	.	TGTGCCAGCAGCGCTTTGGTAGTTGTAAACACCGGGGAGCTGTTTTTT	CASSALVVVNTGELFF
TRBV27	TRBJ2-6	few	.	TGTGCCAGCAGTTTATTTACAGGGAACCCCTCTGGGGCCAACGTCCTGACTTTC	CASSLFTGNPSGANVLTF
TRBV30	TRBJ1-5	.	.	TGTGCCTGGAGCACCTATGGGAATCAGCCCCAGCATTTT	CAWSTYGNQPQHF
TRBV20-1	TRBJ2-7	.	.	TGCAGTGCTAACGACGGCTACGAGCAGTACTTC	CSANDGYEQYF
TRBV4-1	TRBJ2-1	few	TRBD1	TGCGCCAGCAGCCACTTTCGGGACAGGGTAACCAATGAGCAGTTCTTC	CASSHFRDRVTNEQFF
TRBV4-1	TRBJ1-5	.	.	TGCGCCAGCAGATCACAGGAAGGGCAGCCCCAGCATTTT	CASRSQEGQPQHF